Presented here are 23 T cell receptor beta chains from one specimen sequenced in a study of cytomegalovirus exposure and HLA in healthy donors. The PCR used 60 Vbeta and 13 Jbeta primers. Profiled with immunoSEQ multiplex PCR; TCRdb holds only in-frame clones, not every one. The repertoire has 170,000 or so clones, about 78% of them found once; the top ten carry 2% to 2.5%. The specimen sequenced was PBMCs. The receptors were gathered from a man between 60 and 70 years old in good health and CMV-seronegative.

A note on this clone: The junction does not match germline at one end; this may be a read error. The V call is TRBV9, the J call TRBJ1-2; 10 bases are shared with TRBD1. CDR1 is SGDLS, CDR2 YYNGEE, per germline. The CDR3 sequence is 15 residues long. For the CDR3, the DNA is TGTGCCAGCAGCTTGAGGGACAGGGGCCCTATAACTCTTGCCTTC. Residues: CASSLRDRGPITLAF.

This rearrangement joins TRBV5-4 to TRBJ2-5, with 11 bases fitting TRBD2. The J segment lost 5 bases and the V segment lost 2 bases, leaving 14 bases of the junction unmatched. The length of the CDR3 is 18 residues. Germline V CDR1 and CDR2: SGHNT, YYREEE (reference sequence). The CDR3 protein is CASSLNIAGGRGGETQYF. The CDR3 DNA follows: TGTGCCAGCAGCTTAAATATAGCGGGGGGGCGCGGTGGTGAGACCCAGTACTTC.

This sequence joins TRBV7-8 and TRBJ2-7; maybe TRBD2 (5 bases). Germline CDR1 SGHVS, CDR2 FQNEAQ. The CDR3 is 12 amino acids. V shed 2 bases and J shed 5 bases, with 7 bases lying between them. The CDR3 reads CASSLRGNEQYF. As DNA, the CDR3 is TGTGCCAGCAGCTTAAGAGGGAACGAGCAGTACTTC.

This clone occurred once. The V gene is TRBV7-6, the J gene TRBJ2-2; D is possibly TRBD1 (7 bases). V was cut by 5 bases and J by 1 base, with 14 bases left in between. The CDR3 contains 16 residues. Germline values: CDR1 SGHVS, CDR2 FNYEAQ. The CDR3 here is CASSPRQGLNTGELFF. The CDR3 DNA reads TGTGCCAGCAGCCCTAGACAGGGACTGAACACCGGGGAGCTGTTTTTT.

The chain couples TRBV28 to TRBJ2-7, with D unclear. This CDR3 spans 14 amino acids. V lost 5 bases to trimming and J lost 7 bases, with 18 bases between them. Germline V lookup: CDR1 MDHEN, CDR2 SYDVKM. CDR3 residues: CASSPRTPNQEQYF. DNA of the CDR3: TGTGCCAGCAGTCCTAGAACACCCAACCAAGAGCAGTACTTC.

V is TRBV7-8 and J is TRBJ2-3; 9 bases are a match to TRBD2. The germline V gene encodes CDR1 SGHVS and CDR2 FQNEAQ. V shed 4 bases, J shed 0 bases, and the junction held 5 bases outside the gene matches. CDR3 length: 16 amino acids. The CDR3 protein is CASSSYTSGSTDTQYF. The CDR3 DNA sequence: TGTGCCAGCAGCTCGTACACTAGCGGGAGCACAGATACGCAGTATTTT. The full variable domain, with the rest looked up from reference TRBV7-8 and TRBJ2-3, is GAGVSQSPRYKVAKRGQDVALRCDPISGHVSLFWYQQALGQGPEFLTYFQNEAQLDKSGLPSDRFFAERPEGSVSTLKIQRTQQEDSAVYLCASSSYTSGSTDTQYFGPGTRLTVL.

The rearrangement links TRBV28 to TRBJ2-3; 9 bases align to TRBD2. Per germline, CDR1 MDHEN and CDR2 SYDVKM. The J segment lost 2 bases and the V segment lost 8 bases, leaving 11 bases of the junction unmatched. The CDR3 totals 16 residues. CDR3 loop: CASYSRLAAHTDTQYF. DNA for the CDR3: TGTGCCAGCTACTCCAGACTAGCGGCACACACAGATACGCAGTATTTT.

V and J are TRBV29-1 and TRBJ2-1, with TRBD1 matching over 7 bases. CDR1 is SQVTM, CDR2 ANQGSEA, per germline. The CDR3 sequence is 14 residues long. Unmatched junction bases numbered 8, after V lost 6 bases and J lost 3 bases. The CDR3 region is CSVSSGQFYNEQFF. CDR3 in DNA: TGCAGCGTCTCTTCGGGACAGTTCTACAATGAGCAGTTCTTC.

CDR3 residues: CSVLGGSHQGTDTQYF. CDR3 DNA sequence: TGCAGCGTTTTAGGCGGGAGCCACCAAGGCACAGATACGCAGTATTTT. V gene TRBV29-1 combines with J gene TRBJ2-3; 7 nucleotides match TRBD2. Germline loops: CDR1 SQVTM, CDR2 ANQGSEA. CDR3 length: 16 residues. V gave up 5 bases and J gave up 1 base; unmatched junction bases: 12.

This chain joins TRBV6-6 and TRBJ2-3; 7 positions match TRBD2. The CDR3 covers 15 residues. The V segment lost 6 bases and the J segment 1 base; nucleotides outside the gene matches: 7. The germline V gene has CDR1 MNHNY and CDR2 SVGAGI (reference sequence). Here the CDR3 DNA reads TGTGCCAGCAGGCCCCTAGCGGAAGGCACAGATACGCAGTATTTT. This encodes CASRPLAEGTDTQYF.

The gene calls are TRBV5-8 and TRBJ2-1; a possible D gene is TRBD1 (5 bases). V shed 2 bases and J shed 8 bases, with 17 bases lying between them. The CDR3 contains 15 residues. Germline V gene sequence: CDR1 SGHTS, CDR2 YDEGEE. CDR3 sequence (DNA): TGTGCCAGCAGCTTAGGGGTCACCGAAGGGTATGAGCAGTTCTTC. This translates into CASSLGVTEGYEQFF.

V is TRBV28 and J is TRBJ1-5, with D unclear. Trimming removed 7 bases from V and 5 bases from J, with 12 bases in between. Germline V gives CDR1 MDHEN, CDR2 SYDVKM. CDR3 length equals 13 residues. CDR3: CASTTVGDQPQHF. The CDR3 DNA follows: TGTGCCAGCACCACGGTGGGAGATCAGCCCCAGCATTTT.

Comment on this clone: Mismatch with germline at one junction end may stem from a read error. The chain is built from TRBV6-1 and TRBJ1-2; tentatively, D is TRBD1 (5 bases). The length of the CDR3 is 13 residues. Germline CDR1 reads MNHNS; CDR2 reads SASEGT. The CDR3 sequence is CASGGGQNYGYPF. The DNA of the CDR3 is TGTGCCAGCGGGGGAGGACAAAACTATGGCTACCCCTTC.

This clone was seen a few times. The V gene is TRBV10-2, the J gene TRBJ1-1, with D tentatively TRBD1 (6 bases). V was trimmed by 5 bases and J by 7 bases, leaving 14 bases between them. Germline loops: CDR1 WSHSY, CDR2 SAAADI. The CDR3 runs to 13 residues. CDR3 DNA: TGCGCCAGCAGTAGTACCTTAGGGGGTGAAGCTTTCTTT. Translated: CASSSTLGGEAFF.

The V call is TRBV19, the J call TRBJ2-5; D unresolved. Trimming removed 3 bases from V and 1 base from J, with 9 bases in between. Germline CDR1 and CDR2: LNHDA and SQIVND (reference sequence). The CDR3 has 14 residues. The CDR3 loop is CASSIQVSQETQYF. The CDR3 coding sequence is TGTGCCAGTAGTATTCAGGTTAGCCAAGAGACCCAGTACTTC.

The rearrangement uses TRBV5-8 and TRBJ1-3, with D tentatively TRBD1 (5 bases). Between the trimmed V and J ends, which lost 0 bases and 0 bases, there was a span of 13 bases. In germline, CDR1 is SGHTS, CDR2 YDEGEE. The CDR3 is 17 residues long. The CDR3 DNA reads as TGTGCCAGCAGCTTGGGGGCTAACAGGTTCTCTGGAAACACCATATATTTT. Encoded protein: CASSLGANRFSGNTIYF. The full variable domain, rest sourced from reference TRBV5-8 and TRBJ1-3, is EAGVTQSPTHLIKTRGQQATLRCSPISGHTSVYWYQQALGLGLQFLLWYDEGEERNRGNFPPRFSGRQFPNYSSELNVNALELEDSALYLCASSLGANRFSGNTIYFGEGSWLTVV.

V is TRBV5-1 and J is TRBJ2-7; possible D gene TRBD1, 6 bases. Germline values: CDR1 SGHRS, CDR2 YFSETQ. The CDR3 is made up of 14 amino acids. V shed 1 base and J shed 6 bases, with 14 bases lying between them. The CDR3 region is CASSLSQGPGEQYF. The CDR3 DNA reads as TGCGCCAGCAGCTTGAGTCAGGGGCCCGGCGAGCAGTACTTC.

The CDR3 DNA follows: TGTGCCAGCAGCTTAGCCCTAGCGGGAGGTACAGATACGCAGTATTTT. Translation gives CASSLALAGGTDTQYF. This rearrangement joins TRBV7-9 to TRBJ2-3; 11 nucleotides match TRBD2. V was clipped by 0 bases and J by 3 bases; unmatched bases: 2. The CDR3 is 16 amino acids. Germline loops: CDR1 SEHNR, CDR2 FQNEAQ (reference sequence).

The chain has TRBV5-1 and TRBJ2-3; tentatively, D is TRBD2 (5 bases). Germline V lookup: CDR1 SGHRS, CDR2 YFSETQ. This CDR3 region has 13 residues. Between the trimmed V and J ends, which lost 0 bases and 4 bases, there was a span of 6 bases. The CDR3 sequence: CASSLAGSDTQYF. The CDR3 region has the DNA TGCGCCAGCAGCTTGGCGGGATCAGATACGCAGTATTTT.

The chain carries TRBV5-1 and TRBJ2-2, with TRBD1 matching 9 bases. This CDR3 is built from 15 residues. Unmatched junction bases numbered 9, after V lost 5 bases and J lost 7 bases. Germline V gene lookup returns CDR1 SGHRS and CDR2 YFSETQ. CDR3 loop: CASRAWTGVGGELFF. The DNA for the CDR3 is TGCGCCAGCAGGGCGTGGACAGGGGTCGGCGGGGAGCTGTTTTTT.

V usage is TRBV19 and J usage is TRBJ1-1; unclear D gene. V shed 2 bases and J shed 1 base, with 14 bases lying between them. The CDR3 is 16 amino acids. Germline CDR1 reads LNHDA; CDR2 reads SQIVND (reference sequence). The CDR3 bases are TGTGCCAGTAGTATATCCTTTTTCGCGGCGAACACTGAAGCTTTCTTT. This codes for CASSISFFAANTEAFF.

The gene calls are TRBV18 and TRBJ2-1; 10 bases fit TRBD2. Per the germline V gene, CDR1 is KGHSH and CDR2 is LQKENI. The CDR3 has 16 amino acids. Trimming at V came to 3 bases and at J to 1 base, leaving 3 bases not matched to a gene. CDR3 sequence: CASSPNSGRSYNEQFF. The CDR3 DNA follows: TGTGCCAGCTCACCCAATAGCGGGAGGTCCTACAATGAGCAGTTCTTC.

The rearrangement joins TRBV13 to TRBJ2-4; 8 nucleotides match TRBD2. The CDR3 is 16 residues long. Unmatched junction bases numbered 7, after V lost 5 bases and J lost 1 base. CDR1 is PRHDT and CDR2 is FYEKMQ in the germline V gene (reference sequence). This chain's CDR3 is CASSPPGGEAKNIQYF. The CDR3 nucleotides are TGTGCCAGCAGCCCCCCGGGAGGGGAGGCCAAAAACATTCAGTACTTC.